This is a list of T cell receptor beta chains from one sample in a study of blood T cell repertoires in COVID-19. TCRdb keeps only in-frame clones here, not all; method: immunoSEQ multiplex PCR. Of 370,000 or so clones listed, around 87% are singletons. Sequencing input: PBMCs or T cells enriched from blood (not recorded which). These receptors all stem from a young man who had recovered from COVID-19. CDR3s include the opening cysteine and the closing phenylalanine or tryptophan. The D gene is left open where the match is weak. Expanded clones get a size class; other rows say once, few or many, or leave the size out.

d_call,clone_size,v_call,j_call,cdr3_nt,cdr3_aa
TRBD1,NA,TRBV2,TRBJ2-2,TGTGCCAGCAGGCCTCTCAGGGGGCGAACCGGGGAGCTGTTTTTT,CASRPLRGRTGELFF
NA,NA,TRBV5-1,TRBJ2-7,TGCGCCAGCTCCTATGGGGGGGCACAGGACGAGCAGTACTTC,CASSYGGAQDEQYF
NA,NA,TRBV28,TRBJ1-1,TGTGCCAGCAGCCTTCTGAACACTGAAGCTTTCTTT,CASSLLNTEAFF
NA,NA,TRBV10-3,TRBJ2-1,TGTGCCATCACCGAAAGGGGTGAGCAGTTCTTC,CAITERGEQFF
NA,NA,TRBV7-3,TRBJ2-2,TGTGCCAGCAGCCAAAGCAAGAACACCGGGGAGCTGTTTTTT,CASSQSKNTGELFF
TRBD2,NA,TRBV5-1,TRBJ2-1,TGCGCCAGCAGCCCTCCTTTAGCGGGGGGCAGCAATGAGCAGTTCTTC,CASSPPLAGGSNEQFF
NA,NA,TRBV7-8,TRBJ2-1,TGTGCCAGCAGACTCTCAGCGGGTGAGCAGTTCTTC,CASRLSAGEQFF
NA,few,TRBV6-5,TRBJ2-5,TGTGCCAGCAGTACAGGGTATGCGGAGACCCAGTACTTC,CASSTGYAETQYF
NA,NA,TRBV7-8,TRBJ2-7,TGTGCCAGCAGCCCGCGACAGTTCTACGAGCAGTACTTC,CASSPRQFYEQYF
TRBD1,NA,TRBV4-3,TRBJ1-2,TGCGCCAGCAGCCAGCCCGGGACAGGGGCCTATGGCTACACCTTC,CASSQPGTGAYGYTF
NA,NA,TRBV2,TRBJ1-6,TGTGCCAGCAGGTCGGAGGGGCTTCGAAATTCACCCCTCCACTTT,CASRSEGLRNSPLHF
NA,NA,TRBV11-2,TRBJ1-1,TGTGCCAGCAGCTTAGCAGGGCTAGCTGAAGCTTTCTTT,CASSLAGLAEAFF
TRBD1,NA,TRBV6-5,TRBJ1-1,TGTGCCAGCAGTTACGGGACAGTTATGAACACTGAAGCTTTCTTT,CASSYGTVMNTEAFF
NA,NA,TRBV4-1,TRBJ2-7,TGCGCCAGCAGCCAAGTAGCGGCCGACGAGCAGTACTTC,CASSQVAADEQYF
NA,NA,TRBV10-3,TRBJ1-1,TGTGCCATCAGTGAGTCGGCGGGGACGGGCACTGAAGCTTTCTTT,CAISESAGTGTEAFF
NA,NA,TRBV30,TRBJ1-1,TGTGCCTGGACGATGGACAGGAACACTGAAGCTTTCTTT,CAWTMDRNTEAFF
TRBD1,once,TRBV6-5,TRBJ1-2,TGTGCCAGCAGCAGGGGGCATTCGAACTATGGCTACACCTTC,CASSRGHSNYGYTF
TRBD1,NA,TRBV30,TRBJ1-6,TGTGCCTGGAGTGTCCAGGGGGAATCACCCCTCCACTTT,CAWSVQGESPLHF
NA,NA,TRBV24-1,TRBJ1-1,TGTGCCACCAGTGTCGACAGACCCGAAGCTTTCTTT,CATSVDRPEAFF
NA,few,TRBV11-3,TRBJ2-1,TGTGCCAGCAGCCAATTTGGGCCGCGCAATGAGCAGTTCTTC,CASSQFGPRNEQFF
NA,NA,TRBV10-3,TRBJ1-5,TGTGCCATCAGTGAGAGAGCCTCTCCGGGTCAGCCCCAGCATTTT,CAISERASPGQPQHF
TRBD1,NA,TRBV10-3,TRBJ1-1,TGTGCCATCAGTGAAACGACCAGGGGGTACACTGAAGCTTTCTTT,CAISETTRGYTEAFF
NA,NA,TRBV27,TRBJ2-3,TGTGCCAGCAGTTCCCCCCTTGACAGGAGCACAGATACGCAGTATTTT,CASSSPLDRSTDTQYF
TRBD1,NA,TRBV6-1,TRBJ1-2,TGTGCCAGCAGTGAAAGTGGACAGGGTACGCAGTACACCTTC,CASSESGQGTQYTF